This TCR beta chain was observed in a study of read filtering for tumor transcriptome and immune sequencing. About the study: R-ISS stage counts were about eight for I, more than 15 for II, more than 5 for III.

CDR1 is MNHEY and CDR2 is SVGAGI in the germline V gene. The CDR3 has 16 amino acids. The V gene end was trimmed by 7 bases and the J gene end by 0 bases; junction bases not matched to a gene: 4. Molecular barcoded adaptors covering alpha/delta and beta/gamma chains were used on roughly 400 ng RNA. TCRdb re-called the reads through MiXCR, storing one row per CDR3 protein. The sample contains over 45,000 distinct CDR3 sequences, roughly 19% of which appear only once. This clonotype was observed many times. V and J are TRBV6-5 and TRBJ2-3; 13 bases agree with TRBD2. The sequence derives from a donor at least 40 years old with multiple myeloma. The sequenced material came from a population of CD138-negative cells sorted from bone marrow. CDR3 region: CASTGLAGASTDTQYF. The CDR3, as DNA: TGTGCCAGCACCGGACTAGCGGGGGCTAGCACAGATACGCAGTATTTT.